There are a few counts of the clone carrying this TCR beta chain. Its antigen remains unidentified. This sample stems from a study of blood T cells in healthy people across ages. Study-wide points: The lack of PBMC sorting stopped any conclusive naive versus antigen-experienced comparison. Naive T cell percentage showed a strong correlation with the diversity of TCR beta.

Germline CDR1 reads DFQATT; CDR2 reads SNEGSKA (reference sequence). V dropped 6 bases and J dropped 4 bases, with 14 bases sitting between them. The CDR3 is made up of 13 amino acids. Primers used in a second PCR of about 7 to 12 cycles were a sample-barcoded 5' primer and a J-beta primer mix. MiXCR, applied by TCRdb to the 5' RACE reads, yields one record per CDR3 protein. The sample contains about 800,000 distinct CDR3 sequences, 58% of which appear only once. The sequenced material came from blood. The gene calls are TRBV20-1 and TRBJ2-3; maybe TRBD2 (7 bases). This sequence originates from a young man in good health. The CDR3 DNA follows: TGCAGTGCAAACGGGGGGCGTGCAGATACGCAGTATTTT. Residues: CSANGGRADTQYF.